This record covers a single TCR beta chain. This clone's antigen is unknown. No qualities accompany the bases; no much larger clone lies one base away. These data are taken from a study of CD4 T cells in relation to SARS-CoV-2 and coronaviruses (dated by TCRdb to the early 2020s). With respect to the entire study: In the ViraFEST assay, PBMCs were cultured with antigen for approximately eleven days, after which TCR beta CDR3s were sequenced to identify clonal expansions specific to the antigen. The full convalescent cohort of some 11 patients had a median age of around 38 years, ranging from about 20 to 72 years. Among the approximately 12 convalescent patients, 8 males and 4 females were included, and two of the subjects were Hispanic. Using patient-derived lymphoblastoid cell lines, the shared crossreactive spike epitopes were mapped to their HLA restriction. At the level of individual TCR clonotypes, the study measured memory CD4+ T cell crossreactivity between SARS-CoV-2 spike protein and common cold coronavirus spike proteins. The Adaptive Biotechnologies TCR-sequencing kit was used for samples from a few pre-COVID donors and for the naive versus memory experiments, whereas the other data were Illumina-based. For other donors in the study, expansion assays were sequenced with a different, Illumina-based TCR-beta assay. General findings and caveats noted by the study authors: The study was limited by small numbers of patients and tested TCRs. Sequencing of naive versus memory cells indicated that the assay detects memory recall responses, not primary responses primed during culture. Memory CD4+ clonotypes crossrecognizing SARS-CoV-2 and at least one common cold coronavirus spike were found in around 71% of donors. Significantly weaker SARS-CoV-2-driven expansion was shown by crossreactive clones than by monoreactive clones, consistent with antigenic imprinting. No donor contributed both pre-pandemic and post-infection samples, which limited tracing the source of pre-existing responses. Crossreactivity analysis was centred on spike protein, so crossreactivity against other viral proteins was not assessed.

DNA from CEF-cultured naive and memory CD4+ T cells underwent immunoSEQ TCR-beta sequencing at survey level. The paper's processing steps were these. Preprocessing removed nonproductive sequences and CDR3s not starting with C, not ending with F or W, or shorter than 7 amino acids. Antigen-specific clonotypes were called with the MANAFEST web app on the basis of expansion relative to the reference and to other culture wells. A clone was considered positive if the clone showed significant expansion compared with the reference culture in 2 of 3 replicate wells at an FDR below 0.05. For a clone to be considered positive, significant expansion relative to all other tandem wells and an odds ratio above 5 were also required. Cultured and uncultured naive and memory CD4+ repertoires were searched for previously identified spike- and CEF-reactive CDR3s. CDR3 homology was quantified as pairwise Levenshtein distance, calculated with the stringdist R package after three terminal residues were trimmed from each end. This is the immuneACCESS table as TCRdb keeps it, with only in-frame sequences that have V and J called. A part of the clones is gone; compared with another copy, unresolved V genes explain less than half, and the rest is unexplained. V, J and clone size are those of that table, while D and trimming were read from the DNA. Within this sample are about 43,000 clones, with over 75% of them counted one time only. The leading ten clones occupy 1.4% of the sample.

The germline V end is reduced by 3 bases and the J end by 3 bases; junction bases left unmatched: 9. CDR3 length: 17 amino acids, cysteine to phenylalanine. Of the read, only the CDR3 DNA is kept; its 51 bases are in frame from base 1. CDR1 is given as LNHNV and CDR2 as YYDKDF, both from the germline V gene (reference sequence). To separate naive from memory CD4+ T cells, cryopreserved PBMCs first underwent CD4 enrichment and then EasySep naive CD4+ T cell enrichment. For roughly ten days, about 10^5 sorted naive or memory CD4+ T cells were cultured together with CEF peptides and T cell-depleted PBMCs at a 1:1 ratio. In general, every peptide culture condition was set up in three replicate wells. PBMCs were isolated from leukapheresis product or whole blood by Ficoll-Paque PLUS gradient centrifugation. PBMCs were either used fresh in the expansion assay or cryopreserved at -140 degrees C. The QIAamp Micro DNA Kit was used to extract genomic DNA from the CD4+ T cells.

The rearranged segments are TRBV15 and TRBJ1-4; 8 central nucleotides agree with TRBD1. Specimen: naive CD4+ T cells from PBMCs, cultured in vitro. Reading the label with the study, this specimen's cell subset or site is: naive CD4+ T cells isolated by negative enrichment. The sequence came from an adult with COVID-19. The nucleotide sequence is TGTGCCACCAGCAGGGGGACAGGCTACAGTGCTAATGAAAAACTGTTTTTT. This translates into CATSRGTGYSANEKLFF.